This T cell receptor (beta chain) derives from a study of identical twins. Notes on the study in general: Zero-insertion results could be subject to partial confounding by invariant MAIT and iNKT cells.

Germline V gene data show CDR1 as MNHEY and CDR2 as SVGAGI. There are 13 residues in the CDR3. Trimming left V 2 bases short and J 5 bases short, with 8 bases between. TCRdb ran MiXCR on the 5' RACE reads and lists one entry per CDR3 protein. The sample has around 500,000 distinct CDR3 sequences; over 12% are singletons. As for this clonotype: Its antigen is unknown.

These data were also filed under a second study, of yellow fever vaccine responses in identical twins.

The specimen sequenced was CD4+ T cells sorted from blood. The V and J genes are TRBV6-5 and TRBJ2-3; no clear D. The receptor was isolated from a young woman in good health. The CDR3 sequence: CASSYRWGDTQYF. CDR3 DNA: TGTGCCAGCAGTTACCGGTGGGGAGATACGCAGTATTTT.